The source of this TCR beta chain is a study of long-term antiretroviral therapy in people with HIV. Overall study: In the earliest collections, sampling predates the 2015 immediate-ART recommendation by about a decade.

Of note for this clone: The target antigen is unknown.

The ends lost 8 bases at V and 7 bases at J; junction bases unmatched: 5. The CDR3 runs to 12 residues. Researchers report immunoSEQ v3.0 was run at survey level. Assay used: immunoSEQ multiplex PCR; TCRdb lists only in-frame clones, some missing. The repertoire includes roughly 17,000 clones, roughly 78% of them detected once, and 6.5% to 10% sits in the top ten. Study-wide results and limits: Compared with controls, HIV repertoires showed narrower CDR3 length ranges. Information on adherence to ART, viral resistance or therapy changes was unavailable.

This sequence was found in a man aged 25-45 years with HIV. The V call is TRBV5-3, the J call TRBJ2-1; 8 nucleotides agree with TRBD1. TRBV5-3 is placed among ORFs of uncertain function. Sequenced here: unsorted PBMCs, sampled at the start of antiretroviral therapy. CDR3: CASWDRSNEQFF. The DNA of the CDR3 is TGTGCCAGTTGGGACAGGAGTAATGAGCAGTTCTTC.